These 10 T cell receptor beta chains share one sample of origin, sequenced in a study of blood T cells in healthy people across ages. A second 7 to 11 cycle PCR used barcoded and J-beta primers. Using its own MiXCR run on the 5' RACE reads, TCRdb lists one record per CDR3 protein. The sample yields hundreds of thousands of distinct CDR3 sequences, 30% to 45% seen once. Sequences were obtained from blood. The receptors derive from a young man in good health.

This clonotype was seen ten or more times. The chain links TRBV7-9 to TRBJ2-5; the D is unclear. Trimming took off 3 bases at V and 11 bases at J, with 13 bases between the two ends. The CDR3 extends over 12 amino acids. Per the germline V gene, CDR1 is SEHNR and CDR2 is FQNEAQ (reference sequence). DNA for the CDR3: TGTGCCAGCAGCTTTGACAATACTGAGCAGTACTTC. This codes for CASSFDNTEQYF.

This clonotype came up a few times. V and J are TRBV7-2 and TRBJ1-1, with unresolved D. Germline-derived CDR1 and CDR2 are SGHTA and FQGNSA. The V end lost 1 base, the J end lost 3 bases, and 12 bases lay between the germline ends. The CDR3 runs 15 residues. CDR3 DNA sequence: TGTGCCAGCAGCTTAGGGGCCGTGCGGGACACTGAAGCTTTCTTT. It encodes CASSLGAVRDTEAFF.

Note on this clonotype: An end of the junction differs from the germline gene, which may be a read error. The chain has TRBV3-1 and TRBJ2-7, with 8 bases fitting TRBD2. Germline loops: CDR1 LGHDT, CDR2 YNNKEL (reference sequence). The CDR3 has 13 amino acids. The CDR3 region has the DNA TGTGCCTGCAGCCCAGCGGGAGCATACGAGCAGTACTTC. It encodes CACSPAGAYEQYF.

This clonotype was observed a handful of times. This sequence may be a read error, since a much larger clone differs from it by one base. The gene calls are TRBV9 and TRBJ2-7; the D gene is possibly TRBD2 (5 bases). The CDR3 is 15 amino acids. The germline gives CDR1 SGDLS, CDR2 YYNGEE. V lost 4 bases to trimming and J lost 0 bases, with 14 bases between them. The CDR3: CASSPVGRASYEQYF. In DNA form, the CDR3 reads TGTGCCAGCAGCCCCGTCGGGCGGGCCTCCTACGAGCAGTACTTC.

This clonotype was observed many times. For the CDR3, the DNA is TGTGCCAGCAGCCATAGGACAGCAACGGCAGATACGCAGTATTTT. It is translated as CASSHRTATADTQYF. V and J are TRBV14 and TRBJ2-3; a possible D gene is TRBD1 (6 bases). Trimming took off 3 bases at V and 4 bases at J, with 14 bases between the two ends. Germline CDR1 SGHDN, CDR2 FVKESK. The CDR3 is made up of 15 amino acids. The full variable domain, completed using reference TRBV14 and TRBJ2-3, is EAGVTQFPSHSVIEKGQTVTLRCDPISGHDNLYWYRRVMGKEIKFLLHFVKESKQDESGMPNNRFLAERTGGTYSTLKVQPAELEDSGVYFCASSHRTATADTQYFGPGTRLTVL.

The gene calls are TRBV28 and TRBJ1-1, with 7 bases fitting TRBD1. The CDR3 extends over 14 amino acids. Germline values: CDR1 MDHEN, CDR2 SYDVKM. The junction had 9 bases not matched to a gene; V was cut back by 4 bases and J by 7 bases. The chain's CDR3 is CASSYPGQDIEAFF. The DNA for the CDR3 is TGTGCCAGCAGTTACCCCGGACAGGACATTGAAGCTTTCTTT.

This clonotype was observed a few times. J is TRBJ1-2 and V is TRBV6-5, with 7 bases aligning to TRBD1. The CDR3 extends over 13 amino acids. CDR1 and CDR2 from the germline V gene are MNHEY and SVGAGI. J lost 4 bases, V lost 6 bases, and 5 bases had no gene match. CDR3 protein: CASRRTGPYGYTF. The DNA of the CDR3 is TGTGCCAGCAGAAGGACAGGACCCTATGGCTACACCTTC.

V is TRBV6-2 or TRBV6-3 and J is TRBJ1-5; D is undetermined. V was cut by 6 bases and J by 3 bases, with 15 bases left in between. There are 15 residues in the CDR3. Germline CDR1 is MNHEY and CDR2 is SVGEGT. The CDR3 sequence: CASRNNGLPNQPQHF. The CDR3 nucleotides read TGTGCCAGCAGAAATAATGGGCTACCCAATCAGCCCCAGCATTTT.

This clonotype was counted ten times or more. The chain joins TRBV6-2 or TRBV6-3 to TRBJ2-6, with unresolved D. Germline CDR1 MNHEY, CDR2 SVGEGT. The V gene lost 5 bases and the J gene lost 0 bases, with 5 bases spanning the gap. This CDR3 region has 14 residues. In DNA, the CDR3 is TGTGCCAGCAGTCAAAGCTCTGGGGCCAACGTCCTGACTTTC. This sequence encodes CASSQSSGANVLTF.

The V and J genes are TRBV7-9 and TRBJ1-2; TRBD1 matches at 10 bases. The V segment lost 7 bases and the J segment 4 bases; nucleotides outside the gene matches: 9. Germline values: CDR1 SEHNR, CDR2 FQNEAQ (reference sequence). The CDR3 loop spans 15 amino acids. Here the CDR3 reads CASKAGTGEGYGYTF. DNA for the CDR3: TGTGCCAGCAAAGCCGGGACAGGGGAAGGCTATGGCTACACCTTC.